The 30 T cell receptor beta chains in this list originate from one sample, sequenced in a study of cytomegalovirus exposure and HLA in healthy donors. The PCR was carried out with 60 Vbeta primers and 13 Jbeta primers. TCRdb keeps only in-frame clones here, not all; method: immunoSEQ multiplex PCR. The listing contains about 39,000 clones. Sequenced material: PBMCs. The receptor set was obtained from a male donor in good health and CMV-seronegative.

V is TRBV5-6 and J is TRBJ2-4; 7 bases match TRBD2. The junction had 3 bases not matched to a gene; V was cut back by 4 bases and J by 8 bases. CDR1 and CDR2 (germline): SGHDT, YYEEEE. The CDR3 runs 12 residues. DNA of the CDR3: TGTGCCAGCAGCCCGGGGAGGGACATTCAGTACTTC. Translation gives CASSPGRDIQYF. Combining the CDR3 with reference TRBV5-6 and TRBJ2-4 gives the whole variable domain DAGVTQSPTHLIKTRGQQVTLRCSPKSGHDTVSWYQQALGQGPQFIFQYYEEEERQRGNFPDRFSGHQFPNYSSELNVNALLLGDSALYLCASSPGRDIQYFGAGTRLSVL.

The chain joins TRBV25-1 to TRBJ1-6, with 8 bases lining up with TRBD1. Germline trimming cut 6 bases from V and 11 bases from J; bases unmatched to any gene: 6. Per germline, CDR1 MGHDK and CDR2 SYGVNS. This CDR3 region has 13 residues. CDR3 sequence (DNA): TGTGCCAGCAGGGCCAGGGGGCTGGCACCCCTCCACTTT. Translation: CASRARGLAPLHF.

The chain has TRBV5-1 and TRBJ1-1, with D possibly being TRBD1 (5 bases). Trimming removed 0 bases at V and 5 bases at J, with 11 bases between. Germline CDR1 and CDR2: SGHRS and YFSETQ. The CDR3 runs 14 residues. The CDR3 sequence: CASSLVGGETEAFF. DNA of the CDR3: TGCGCCAGCAGCTTGGTGGGAGGGGAGACTGAAGCTTTCTTT. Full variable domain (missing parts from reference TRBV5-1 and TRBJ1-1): KAGVTQTPRYLIKTRGQQVTLSCSPISGHRSVSWYQQTPGQGLQFLFEYFSETQRNKGNFPGRFSGRQFSNSRSEMNVSTLELGDSALYLCASSLVGGETEAFFGQGTRLTVV.

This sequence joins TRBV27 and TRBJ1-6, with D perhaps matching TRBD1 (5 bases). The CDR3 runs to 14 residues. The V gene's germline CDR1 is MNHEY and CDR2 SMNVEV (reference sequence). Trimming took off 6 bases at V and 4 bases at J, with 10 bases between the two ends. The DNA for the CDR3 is TGTGCCAGCAGGTCAGGGTATTATAATTCACCCCTCCACTTT. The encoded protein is CASRSGYYNSPLHF.

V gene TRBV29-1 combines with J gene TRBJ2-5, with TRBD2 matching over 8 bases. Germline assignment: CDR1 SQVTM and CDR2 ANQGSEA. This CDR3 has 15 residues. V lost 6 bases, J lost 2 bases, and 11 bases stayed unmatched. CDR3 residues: CSVAAIAGPQETQYF. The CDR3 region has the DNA TGCAGCGTGGCCGCTATAGCGGGGCCTCAAGAGACCCAGTACTTC. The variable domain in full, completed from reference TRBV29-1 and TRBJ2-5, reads SAVISQKPSRDICQRGTSLTIQCQVDSQVTMMFWYRQQPGQSLTLIATANQGSEATYESGFVIDKFPISRPNLTFSTLTVSNMSPEDSSIYLCSVAAIAGPQETQYFGPGTRLLVL.

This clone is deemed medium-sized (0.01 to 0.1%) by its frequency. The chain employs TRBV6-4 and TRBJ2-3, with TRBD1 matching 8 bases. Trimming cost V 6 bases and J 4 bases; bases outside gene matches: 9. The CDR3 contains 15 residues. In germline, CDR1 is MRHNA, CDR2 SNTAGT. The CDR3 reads CASSIGQGTADTQYF. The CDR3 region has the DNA TGTGCCAGCAGCATCGGACAGGGTACCGCAGATACGCAGTATTTT.

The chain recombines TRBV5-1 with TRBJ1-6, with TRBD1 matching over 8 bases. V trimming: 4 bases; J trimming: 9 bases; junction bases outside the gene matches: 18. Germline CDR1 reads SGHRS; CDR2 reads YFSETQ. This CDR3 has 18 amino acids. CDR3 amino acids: CASSPRTGSTTSSSPLHF. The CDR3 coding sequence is TGCGCCAGCAGCCCTAGGACAGGGTCAACAACTAGTAGTTCACCCCTCCACTTT. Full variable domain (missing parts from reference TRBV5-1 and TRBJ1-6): KAGVTQTPRYLIKTRGQQVTLSCSPISGHRSVSWYQQTPGQGLQFLFEYFSETQRNKGNFPGRFSGRQFSNSRSEMNVSTLELGDSALYLCASSPRTGSTTSSSPLHFGNGTRLTVT.

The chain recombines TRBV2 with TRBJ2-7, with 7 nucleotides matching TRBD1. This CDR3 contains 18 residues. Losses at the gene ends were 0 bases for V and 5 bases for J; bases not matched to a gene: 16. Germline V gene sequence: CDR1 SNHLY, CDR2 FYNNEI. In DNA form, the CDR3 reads TGTGCCAGCAGTGAAGCGGTGGCCCGACAGGGTCCTATCGACGAGCAGTACTTC. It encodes CASSEAVARQGPIDEQYF.

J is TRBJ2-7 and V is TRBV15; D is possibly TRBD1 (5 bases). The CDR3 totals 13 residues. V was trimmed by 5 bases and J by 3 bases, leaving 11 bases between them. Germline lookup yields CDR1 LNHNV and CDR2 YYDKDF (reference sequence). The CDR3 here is CATSPRDSYEQYF. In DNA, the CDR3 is TGTGCCACCAGCCCCCGAGACAGCTACGAGCAGTACTTC.

In nucleotides, the CDR3 is TGTGCCAGCAGCTCCCCGGGGGTCTCCGAGCAGTACTTC. This gives the protein CASSSPGVSEQYF. This chain connects TRBV5-4 to TRBJ2-5; the D gene is possibly TRBD2 (6 bases). The end of the DNA is better explained by TRBJ2-7, so the J call may be wrong. In germline, CDR1 is SGHNT, CDR2 YYREEE (reference sequence). The CDR3 has 13 amino acids.

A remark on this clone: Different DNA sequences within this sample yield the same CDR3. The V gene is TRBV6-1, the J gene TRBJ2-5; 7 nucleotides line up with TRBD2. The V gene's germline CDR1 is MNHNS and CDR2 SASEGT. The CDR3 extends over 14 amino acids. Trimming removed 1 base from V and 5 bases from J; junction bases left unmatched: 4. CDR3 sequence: CASSEGGGWETQYF. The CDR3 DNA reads TGTGCCAGCAGTGAAGGGGGGGGTTGGGAGACCCAGTACTTC.

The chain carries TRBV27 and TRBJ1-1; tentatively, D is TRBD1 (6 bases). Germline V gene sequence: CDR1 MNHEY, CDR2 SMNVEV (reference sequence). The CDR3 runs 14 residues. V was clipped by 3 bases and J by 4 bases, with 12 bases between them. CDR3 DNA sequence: TGTGCCAGCAGTTTTCAGGGGCAAGCCACTGAAGCTTTCTTT. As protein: CASSFQGQATEAFF.

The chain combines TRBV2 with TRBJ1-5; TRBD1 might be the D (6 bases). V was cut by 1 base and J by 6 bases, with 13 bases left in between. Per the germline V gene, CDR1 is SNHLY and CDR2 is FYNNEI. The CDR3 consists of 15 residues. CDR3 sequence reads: CASSEEQGWSQPQHF. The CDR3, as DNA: TGTGCCAGCAGTGAAGAGCAGGGGTGGTCTCAGCCCCAGCATTTT.

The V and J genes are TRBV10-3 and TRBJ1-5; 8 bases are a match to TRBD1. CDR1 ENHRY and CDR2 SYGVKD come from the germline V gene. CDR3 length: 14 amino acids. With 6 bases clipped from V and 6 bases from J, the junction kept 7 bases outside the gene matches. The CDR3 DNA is TGTGCCATCAGACCGGGACAGGCGGGTCAGCCCCAGCATTTT. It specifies CAIRPGQAGQPQHF.

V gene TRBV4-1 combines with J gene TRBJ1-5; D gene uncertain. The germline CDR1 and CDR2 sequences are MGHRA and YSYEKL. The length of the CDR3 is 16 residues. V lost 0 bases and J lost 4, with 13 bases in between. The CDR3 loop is CASSQEFTGRNQPQHF. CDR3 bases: TGCGCCAGCAGCCAAGAGTTCACGGGTCGGAATCAGCCCCAGCATTTT.

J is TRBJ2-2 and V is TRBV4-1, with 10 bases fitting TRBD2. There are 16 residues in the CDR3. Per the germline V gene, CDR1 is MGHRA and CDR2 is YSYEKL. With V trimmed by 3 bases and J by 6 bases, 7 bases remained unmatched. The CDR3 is CASSHQRGGGAGELFF. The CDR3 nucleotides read TGCGCCAGCAGCCACCAGCGGGGGGGCGGAGCCGGGGAGCTGTTTTTT.

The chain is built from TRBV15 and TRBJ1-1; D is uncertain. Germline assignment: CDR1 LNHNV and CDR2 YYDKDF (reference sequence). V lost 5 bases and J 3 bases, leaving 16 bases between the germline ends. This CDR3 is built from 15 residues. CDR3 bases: TGTGCCACCAGCTCAGAGAGGAGATTAGACACTGAAGCTTTCTTT. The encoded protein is CATSSERRLDTEAFF. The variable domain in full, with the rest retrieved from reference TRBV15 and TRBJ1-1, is DAMVIQNPRYQVTQFGKPVTLSCSQTLNHNVMYWYQQKSSQAPKLLFHYYDKDFNNEADTPDNFQSRRPNTSFCFLDIRSPGLGDTAMYLCATSSERRLDTEAFFGQGTRLTVV.

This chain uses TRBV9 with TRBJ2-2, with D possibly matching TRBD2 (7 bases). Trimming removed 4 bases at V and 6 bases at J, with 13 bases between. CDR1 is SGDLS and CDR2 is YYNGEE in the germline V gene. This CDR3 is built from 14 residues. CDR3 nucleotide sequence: TGTGCCAGCAGCTGGATAGGGGGGGCCGGGGAGCTGTTTTTT. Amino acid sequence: CASSWIGGAGELFF. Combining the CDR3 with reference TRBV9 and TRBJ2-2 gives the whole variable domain DSGVTQTPKHLITATGQRVTLRCSPRSGDLSVYWYQQSLDQGLQFLIQYYNGEERAKGNILERFSAQQFPDLHSELNLSSLELGDSALYFCASSWIGGAGELFFGEGSRLTVL.

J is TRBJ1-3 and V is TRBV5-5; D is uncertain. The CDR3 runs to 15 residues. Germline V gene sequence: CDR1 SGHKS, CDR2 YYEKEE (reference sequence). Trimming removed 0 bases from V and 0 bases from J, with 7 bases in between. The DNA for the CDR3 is TGTGCCAGCAGCTTGGGCCGGTACTCTGGAAACACCATATATTTT. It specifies CASSLGRYSGNTIYF.

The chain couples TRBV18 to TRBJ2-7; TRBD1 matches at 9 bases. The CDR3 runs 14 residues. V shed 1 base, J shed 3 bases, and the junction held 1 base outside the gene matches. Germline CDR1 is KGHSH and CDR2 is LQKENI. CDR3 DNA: TGTGCCAGCTCACCACAGGGACAGGGCTACGAGCAGTACTTC. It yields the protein CASSPQGQGYEQYF.

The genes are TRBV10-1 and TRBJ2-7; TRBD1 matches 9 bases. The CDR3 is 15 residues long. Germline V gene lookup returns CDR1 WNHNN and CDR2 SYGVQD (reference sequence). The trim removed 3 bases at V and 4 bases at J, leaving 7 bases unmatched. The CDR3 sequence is CASSDPGTGRYEQYF. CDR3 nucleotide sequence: TGCGCCAGCAGTGACCCCGGGACAGGGCGTTACGAGCAGTACTTC.

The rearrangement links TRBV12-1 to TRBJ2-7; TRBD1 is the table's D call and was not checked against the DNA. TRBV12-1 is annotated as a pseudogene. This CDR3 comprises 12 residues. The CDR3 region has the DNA TGTGCCAGCAGGGGCCCTCGGACAGAGCAGTACTTC. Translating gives CASRGPRTEQYF.

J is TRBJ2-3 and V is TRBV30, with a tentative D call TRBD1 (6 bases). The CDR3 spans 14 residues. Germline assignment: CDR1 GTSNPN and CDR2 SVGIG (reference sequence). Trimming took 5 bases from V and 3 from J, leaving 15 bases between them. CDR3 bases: TGTGCCTGGGCACAGGGCCCGAATACAGATACGCAGTATTTT. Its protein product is CAWAQGPNTDTQYF.

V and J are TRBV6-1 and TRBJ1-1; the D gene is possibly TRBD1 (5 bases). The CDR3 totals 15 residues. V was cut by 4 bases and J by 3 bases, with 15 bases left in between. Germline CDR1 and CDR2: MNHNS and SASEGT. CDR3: CASSGRVGGYTEAFF. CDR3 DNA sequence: TGTGCCAGCAGTGGCCGAGTGGGGGGGTACACTGAAGCTTTCTTT.

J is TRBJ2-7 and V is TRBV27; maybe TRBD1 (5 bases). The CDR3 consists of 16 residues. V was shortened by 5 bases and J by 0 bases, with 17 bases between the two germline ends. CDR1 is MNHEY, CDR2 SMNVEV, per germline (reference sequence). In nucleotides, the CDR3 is TGTGCCAGCAGTCTAAGACGGACATACCTCTCCTACGAGCAGTACTTC. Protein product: CASSLRRTYLSYEQYF.

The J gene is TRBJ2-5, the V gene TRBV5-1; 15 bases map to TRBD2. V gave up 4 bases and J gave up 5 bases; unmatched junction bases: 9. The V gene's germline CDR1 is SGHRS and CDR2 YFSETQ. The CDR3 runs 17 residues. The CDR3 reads CASSAGLAGGRWETQYF. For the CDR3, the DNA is TGCGCCAGCAGCGCGGGACTAGCGGGGGGCAGGTGGGAGACCCAGTACTTC.

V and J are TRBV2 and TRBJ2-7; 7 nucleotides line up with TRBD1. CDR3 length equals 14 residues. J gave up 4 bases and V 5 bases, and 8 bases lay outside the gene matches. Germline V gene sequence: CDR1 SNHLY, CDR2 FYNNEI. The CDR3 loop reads CASSLSGTVYEQYF. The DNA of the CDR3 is TGTGCCAGCAGTTTATCCGGGACAGTATACGAGCAGTACTTC.

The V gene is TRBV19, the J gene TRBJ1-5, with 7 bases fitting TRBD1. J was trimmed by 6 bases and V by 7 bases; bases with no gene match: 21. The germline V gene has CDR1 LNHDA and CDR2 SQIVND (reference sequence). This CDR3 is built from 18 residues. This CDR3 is CASTDIVVTGVIGQPQHF. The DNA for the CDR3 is TGTGCCAGTACCGACATAGTGGTAACAGGGGTGATCGGTCAGCCCCAGCATTTT. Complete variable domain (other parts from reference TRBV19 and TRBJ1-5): DGGITQSPKYLFRKEGQNVTLSCEQNLNHDAMYWYRQDPGQGLRLIYYSQIVNDFQKGDIAEGYSVSREKKESFPLTVTSAQKNPTAFYLCASTDIVVTGVIGQPQHFGDGTRLSIL.

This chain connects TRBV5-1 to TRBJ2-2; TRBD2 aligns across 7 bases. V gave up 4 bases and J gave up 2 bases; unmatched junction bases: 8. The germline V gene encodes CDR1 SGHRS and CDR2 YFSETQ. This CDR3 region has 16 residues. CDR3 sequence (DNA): TGCGCCAGCAGCGGCTTCCGGGGGGACAACACCGGGGAGCTGTTTTTT. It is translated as CASSGFRGDNTGELFF.

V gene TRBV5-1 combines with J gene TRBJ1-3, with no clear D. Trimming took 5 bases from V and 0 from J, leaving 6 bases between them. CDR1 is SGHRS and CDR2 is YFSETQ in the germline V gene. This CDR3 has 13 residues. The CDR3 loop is CASRRDSGNTIYF. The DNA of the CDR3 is TGCGCCAGCAGGCGGGACTCTGGAAACACCATATATTTT. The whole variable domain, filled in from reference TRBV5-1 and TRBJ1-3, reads KAGVTQTPRYLIKTRGQQVTLSCSPISGHRSVSWYQQTPGQGLQFLFEYFSETQRNKGNFPGRFSGRQFSNSRSEMNVSTLELGDSALYLCASRRDSGNTIYFGEGSWLTVV.